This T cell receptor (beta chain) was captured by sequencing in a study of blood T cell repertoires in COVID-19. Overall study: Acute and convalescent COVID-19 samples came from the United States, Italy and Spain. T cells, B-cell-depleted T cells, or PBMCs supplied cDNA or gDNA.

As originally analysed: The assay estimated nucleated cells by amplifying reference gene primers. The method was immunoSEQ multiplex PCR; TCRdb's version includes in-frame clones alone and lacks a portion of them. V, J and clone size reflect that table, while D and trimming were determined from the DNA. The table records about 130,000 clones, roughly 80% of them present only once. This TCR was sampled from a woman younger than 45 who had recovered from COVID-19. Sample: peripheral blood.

CDR3 nucleotide sequence: TGTGCCGCGTTCAACGCCGGCACTGAAGCTTTCTTT. Translating gives CAAFNAGTEAFF. V usage is TRBV6-5 and J usage is TRBJ1-1, with D unresolved. The CDR3 is 12 residues long. V was pared by 11 bases and J by 4 bases, with 14 bases between. Germline V gene sequence: CDR1 MNHEY, CDR2 SVGAGI.